These 29 T cell receptor beta chains share one sample of origin, sequenced in a study of T cell responses to AZD1222 COVID-19 vaccine. Some clones are missing from TCRdb's copy, which holds only in-frame ones; the method was immunoSEQ multiplex PCR. The table records some 140,000 clones, roughly 90% of them present only once. The sequencing here drew on peripheral blood, taken on day 0 of MenACWY control vaccination. The origin of the receptors is an adult in good health.

The V gene is TRBV7-9, the J gene TRBJ2-7; possibly TRBD2 for D (5 bases). The CDR3 consists of 14 residues. Per germline, CDR1 SEHNR and CDR2 FQNEAQ (reference sequence). The germline V and J ends were trimmed by 5 bases and 8 bases, with 19 bases remaining between them. The CDR3 sequence: CASSPAVGFPKQYV. The CDR3 DNA reads as TGTGCCAGCAGCCCAGCGGTCGGCTTCCCCAAGCAGTACGTC.

V and J are TRBV7-8 and TRBJ2-3, with 10 bases matching TRBD1. V shed 1 base and J 6 bases; nucleotides not matched to a gene: 7. Germline CDR1 and CDR2: SGHVS and FQNEAQ. The CDR3 contains 16 residues. CDR3 in amino acids: CASSLGGTGAGDTQYF. CDR3 coding DNA: TGTGCCAGCAGCTTAGGAGGGACAGGGGCGGGGGATACGCAGTATTTT.

V usage is TRBV6-5 and J usage is TRBJ1-1, with 8 nucleotides matching TRBD1. The V and J ends lost 0 bases and 8 bases, in that order; junction bases with no gene match: 5. CDR1 MNHEY and CDR2 SVGAGI come from the germline V gene. This CDR3 region has 14 residues. The CDR3 region is CASSYSTGGWEAFF. The CDR3 DNA sequence: TGTGCCAGCAGTTACTCAACAGGGGGTTGGGAAGCTTTCTTT.

The rearrangement links TRBV6-5 to TRBJ2-7; possible D gene TRBD1, 5 bases. Germline V lookup: CDR1 MNHEY, CDR2 SVGAGI. The CDR3 is made up of 12 amino acids. Deletions cut 7 bases from V and 9 bases from J, with 16 bases between. CDR3 amino acids: CASMAPDRGQYV. CDR3 coding DNA: TGTGCCAGCATGGCCCCCGACAGAGGGCAGTACGTC.

The rearrangement links TRBV6-5 to TRBJ2-2; D is possibly TRBD2 (5 bases). The CDR3 loop spans 15 amino acids. From germline, CDR1 is MNHEY and CDR2 SVGAGI. V gave up 7 bases and J gave up 4 bases, with 16 bases separating them. For the CDR3, the DNA is TGTGCCAGCATCTCATGGGAGAAAGGCACCGGGGAGCTGTTTTTT. Translating gives CASISWEKGTGELFF.

The chain links TRBV6-5 to TRBJ1-1, with D maybe TRBD1 (5 bases). Trimming took off 6 bases at V and 0 bases at J, with 11 bases between the two ends. The CDR3 extends over 14 amino acids. From germline, CDR1 is MNHEY and CDR2 SVGAGI. CDR3 DNA sequence: TGTGCCAGCAGGACAGATGAAATGAACACTGAAGCTTTCTTT. Amino acids: CASRTDEMNTEAFF.

This chain joins TRBV6-5 and TRBJ1-2; TRBD1 might be the D (6 bases). CDR1 and CDR2 from the germline V gene are MNHEY and SVGAGI. The CDR3 has 15 amino acids. V gave up 7 bases and J gave up 2 bases, with 17 bases separating them. This CDR3 is CASIEASGQNYGYTF. The CDR3 bases are TGTGCCAGCATCGAGGCCTCGGGACAAAACTATGGCTACACCTTC.

V gene TRBV7-6 combines with J gene TRBJ1-1; D might be TRBD1 (5 bases). The germline V and J ends were trimmed by 0 bases and 6 bases, with 8 bases remaining between them. CDR3 length: 13 amino acids. Germline CDR1 reads SGHVS; CDR2 reads FNYEAQ. The CDR3 spells CASSLAQAAEAFF. The CDR3 bases are TGTGCCAGCAGCTTAGCACAGGCGGCTGAAGCTTTCTTT.

V and J are TRBV7-8 and TRBJ1-5; D not certain. Trimming removed 5 bases at V and 4 bases at J, with 6 bases between. This CDR3 is 12 amino acids long. Germline V CDR1 and CDR2: SGHVS, FQNEAQ. CDR3 sequence: CASSPTNQPQHF. The CDR3, as DNA: TGTGCCAGCAGCCCCACTAATCAGCCCCAGCATTTT.

Here the CDR3 reads CSVEGTNTGELFF. CDR3 sequence (DNA): TGCAGCGTTGAAGGGACGAACACCGGGGAGCTGTTTTTT. The chain has TRBV29-1 and TRBJ2-2; no definite D call. The CDR3 is made up of 13 amino acids. Trimming left V 1 base short and J 0 bases short, with 3 bases between. Per the germline V gene, CDR1 is SQVTM and CDR2 is ANQGSEA.

The chain recombines TRBV6-2 or TRBV6-3 with TRBJ1-5; 8 nucleotides agree with TRBD1. This CDR3 has 15 amino acids. The junction had 10 bases not matched to a gene; V was cut back by 6 bases and J by 6 bases. Germline CDR1 and CDR2: MNHEY and SVGEGT. CDR3 in amino acids: CASSRQRTGRQPQHF. The CDR3 DNA reads as TGTGCCAGCAGCCGACAGAGGACAGGGCGTCAGCCCCAGCATTTT.

CDR3 nucleotide sequence: TGTGCCAGCAGGCGGGGGGGCCTGGATACGCAGTATTTT. Its translation: CASRRGGLDTQYF. The rearrangement uses TRBV3-1 (or the pseudogene TRBV3-2) and TRBJ2-3; 9 positions agree with TRBD2. Germline loops: CDR1 LGHDT, CDR2 YNNKEL (reference sequence). This CDR3 spans 13 amino acids. V was pared by 6 bases and J by 6 bases, with 4 bases of the junction left unmatched.

CDR3 DNA sequence: TGTGCCAGCAGCCTACTAGGAGATACGCAGTATTTT. Its protein is CASSLLGDTQYF. This sequence joins TRBV6-4 and TRBJ2-3; D might be TRBD2 (5 bases). Per germline, CDR1 MRHNA and CDR2 SNTAGT. The CDR3 is 12 residues long. Trimming removed 6 bases at V and 5 bases at J, with 9 bases between.

The genes are TRBV5-1 and TRBJ1-4, with TRBD1 identical over 9 bases. V was pared by 2 bases and J by 6 bases, with 2 bases of the junction left unmatched. Germline CDR1 SGHRS, CDR2 YFSETQ. The CDR3 runs to 14 residues. CDR3 sequence reads: CASSFGDRDEKLFF. The CDR3 nucleotides are TGCGCCAGCAGCTTTGGGGACAGGGATGAAAAACTGTTTTTT. The whole variable domain, filled in from reference TRBV5-1 and TRBJ1-4, reads KAGVTQTPRYLIKTRGQQVTLSCSPISGHRSVSWYQQTPGQGLQFLFEYFSETQRNKGNFPGRFSGRQFSNSRSEMNVSTLELGDSALYLCASSFGDRDEKLFFGSGTQLSVL.

This clone was seen more than once but under ten times. The chain links TRBV6-5 to TRBJ2-1, with 11 bases aligning to TRBD2. With V trimmed by 2 bases and J by 9 bases, 6 bases remained unmatched. The germline V gene has CDR1 MNHEY and CDR2 SVGAGI. The CDR3 contains 15 residues. CDR3 DNA sequence: TGTGCCAGCAGTTACAAGCTAGCGGGAGGAGGTGAGCAGTTCTTC. It specifies CASSYKLAGGGEQFF.

This chain joins TRBV27 and TRBJ1-2; 8 bases fit TRBD1. The CDR3 loop spans 16 amino acids. Germline lookup yields CDR1 MNHEY and CDR2 SMNVEV (reference sequence). The trim removed 6 bases at V and 3 bases at J, leaving 12 bases unmatched. The CDR3 nucleotides read TGTGCCAGCAGCATGACAGGGGCGAGAAACGACTATGGCTACACCTTC. Protein product: CASSMTGARNDYGYTF.

The chain's CDR3 is CASSLDLGRAEQYV. CDR3 coding DNA: TGCGCCAGCAGCTTGGATCTGGGCAGGGCCGAGCAGTACGTC. This chain connects TRBV5-1 to TRBJ2-7, with TRBD1 as a possible D gene (5 bases). The CDR3 contains 14 residues. V was shortened by 0 bases and J by 6 bases, with 13 bases between the two germline ends. Per germline, CDR1 SGHRS and CDR2 YFSETQ.

V gene TRBV7-2 combines with J gene TRBJ1-1; D is perhaps TRBD1 (5 bases). The germline CDR1 and CDR2 sequences are SGHTA and FQGNSA. This CDR3 region has 14 residues. Trimming left V 3 bases short and J 6 bases short, with 14 bases between. CDR3 residues: CASSLGPFSAEAFF. CDR3 in DNA: TGTGCCAGCAGCTTGGGACCGTTTAGCGCTGAAGCTTTCTTT.

The V gene is TRBV6-1, the J gene TRBJ1-6, with D possibly matching TRBD1 (5 bases). Germline V gives CDR1 MNHNS, CDR2 SASEGT. V lost 3 bases and J 9 bases, leaving 18 bases between the germline ends. The CDR3 contains 16 residues. The CDR3 sequence: CASSDPAGGRSSPLHF. The CDR3 coding sequence is TGTGCCAGCAGTGACCCAGCGGGGGGGAGGAGTTCACCCCTCCACTTT.

The chain combines TRBV6-5 with TRBJ2-3, with D possibly being TRBD2 (7 bases). This CDR3 is built from 14 residues. V lost 5 bases and J 8 bases, leaving 17 bases between the germline ends. CDR1 and CDR2 from the germline V gene are MNHEY and SVGAGI. The DNA of the CDR3 is TGTGCCAGCAGTAGGGGGGGGGCACAGGGTACGCAGTATTTT. It codes for CASSRGGAQGTQYF.

The rearrangement links TRBV21-1 to TRBJ1-2; the table's D call TRBD1 went unverified against the DNA. TRBV21-1 is labeled a pseudogene. The CDR3 length is 16 residues. The DNA for the CDR3 is TGTGCCAGCAGCAAAGCGCCCAGGGGCTCGATGGGTGGCTACACCTTC. Translating it yields CASSKAPRGSMGGYTF.

V and J are TRBV5-1 and TRBJ2-1; 10 positions agree with TRBD2. Germline trimming cut 3 bases from V and 6 bases from J; bases unmatched to any gene: 6. CDR3 length: 15 residues. Looked up from germline, CDR1 is SGHRS and CDR2 is YFSETQ. CDR3 bases: TGCGCCAGCAGCTCTTCCGGGACTAGCGCCAATGAGCAGTTCTTC. Translating gives CASSSSGTSANEQFF.

The genes are TRBV4-2 and TRBJ1-2, with a possible D match to TRBD1 (5 bases). This CDR3 is 14 amino acids long. Germline V gene data show CDR1 as LGHNA and CDR2 as YNFKEQ. V shed 2 bases and J shed 8 bases, with 15 bases lying between them. This CDR3 is CASSQNEGNGGYTF. The CDR3 region has the DNA TGTGCCAGCAGCCAAAACGAGGGGAATGGGGGCTACACCTTC.

CDR3 DNA: TGTGCCAGCAGCCAAACCGCCATGAACACTGAAGCTTTCTTT. Residues: CASSQTAMNTEAFF. This chain connects TRBV16 to TRBJ1-1; D not resolved. The CDR3 is made up of 14 amino acids. Trimming stripped 2 bases from V and 0 bases from J, with 7 bases between. In germline, CDR1 is KGHSY, CDR2 FQNENV.

A few counts support this clone. The chain employs TRBV5-6 and TRBJ1-1; D gene uncertain. The V end was cut by 4 bases, the J end by 5 bases, with 15 bases between. Germline CDR1 reads SGHDT; CDR2 reads YYEEEE. The length of the CDR3 is 14 residues. The CDR3 sequence is CASSKDVARTEAFF. DNA of the CDR3: TGTGCCAGCAGCAAGGACGTCGCGAGGACTGAAGCTTTCTTT.

The chain carries TRBV6-4 and TRBJ2-1; 15 nucleotides match TRBD2. Germline assignment: CDR1 MRHNA and CDR2 SNTAGT. The V gene end was trimmed by 6 bases and the J gene end by 5 bases; junction bases not matched to a gene: 8. This CDR3 is built from 17 residues. The CDR3 nucleotides are TGTGCCAGCAGCAGGACTAGCGGGGGGGCCCAGGACAATGAGCAGTTCTTC. The encoded protein is CASSRTSGGAQDNEQFF.

The rearrangement joins TRBV7-9 to TRBJ1-1; D not certain. The CDR3 runs 10 residues. The ends were cut back, 4 bases at V and 8 bases at J, with 5 bases in the middle. Germline V CDR1 and CDR2: SEHNR, FQNEAQ (reference sequence). CDR3 protein: CASSSSEAFF. The CDR3, as DNA: TGTGCCAGCAGCTCGTCCGAAGCTTTCTTT.

This chain uses TRBV7-8 with TRBJ1-6, with 9 bases lining up with TRBD1. CDR1 SGHVS and CDR2 FQNEAQ come from the germline V gene. This CDR3 region has 16 residues. V was pared by 3 bases and J by 7 bases, with 7 bases of the junction left unmatched. The CDR3 loop reads CASSLRTGTGNSPLHF. As DNA, the CDR3 is TGTGCCAGCAGCTTGCGAACCGGGACAGGGAATTCACCCCTCCACTTT.

The rearrangement uses TRBV2 and TRBJ1-6; no clear D. Germline CDR1 SNHLY, CDR2 FYNNEI. This CDR3 region has 15 residues. The V end lost 4 bases, the J end lost 9 bases, and 16 bases lay between the germline ends. The DNA for the CDR3 is TGTGCCAGCAGTGCGTACAGTGCACCGGGTTCACCCCTCCACTTT. This translates into CASSAYSAPGSPLHF. The full variable domain, in which reference TRBV2 and TRBJ1-6 provide the parts outside the CDR3, is EPEVTQTPSHQVTQMGQEVILRCVPISNHLYFYWYRQILGQKVEFLVSFYNNEISEKSEIFDDQFSVERPDGSNFTLKIRSTKLEDSAMYFCASSAYSAPGSPLHFGNGTRLTVT.